This TCR beta chain was captured by sequencing in a study of human T cells and chemical hapten exposure. Overall study: The patients, most of them female, presented with alopecia areata, totalis or universalis. Study-wide findings and caveats: DPC sensitization produced no change in TCRs with frequency above 1 in 1000.

V was trimmed by 0 bases and J by 4 bases, leaving 7 bases between them. The CDR3 runs to 13 residues. Germline lookup yields CDR1 SGHRS and CDR2 YFSETQ. Documented time point: patch test 2, 6 weeks after DPC sensitization. Treatment: therapeutic diphenylcyclopropenone sensitization with weekly scalp DPC. Via MiXCR, TCRdb re-called the RACE reads, giving one row per CDR3 protein. The sample includes 80,000 to 100,000 distinct CDR3 sequences, around 9.3% of them seen just once. A few counts support this clonotype. As yet, its antigen is unknown. The TCR was taken from a woman aged 45-65 years with alopecia areata. Some clones in this sample may be carry-over from other donors' samples. The input for sequencing was whole blood, taken in connection with sensitization to the hapten diphenylcyclopropenone (DPC). The chain uses TRBV5-1 and TRBJ2-5, with D perhaps matching TRBD1 (6 bases). CDR3 residues: CASSLGTVETQYF. The CDR3 DNA reads as TGCGCCAGCAGCTTGGGGACAGTAGAGACCCAGTACTTC.